What follows describes a single T cell receptor (beta chain). Its antigen is still unknown. This entry comes from a study of cytomegalovirus exposure and HLA in healthy donors. The study, taken as a whole, reports: Presence/absence analysis assumed near-uniform sequencing depth across donors. As immune exposure information, only CMV serostatus was available.

PCR was performed using 60 Vbeta and 13 Jbeta primers. Clones were sequenced by immunoSEQ multiplex PCR, and TCRdb holds only the in-frame ones, with some missing. The table has more than 100,000 clones, roughly 79% seen once; the top ten hold approximately 1.6%. It was healthy bone marrow donors who served as donors. The length of the CDR3 is 16 residues. Germline V gene lookup returns CDR1 SGDLS and CDR2 YYNGEE. The junction had 12 bases not matched to a gene; V was cut back by 2 bases and J by 7 bases. The sequencing sample was made of PBMCs. This TCR came from a woman aged 18-35 years in good health and CMV-seronegative. V gene TRBV9 combines with J gene TRBJ2-5; 9 nucleotides agree with TRBD1. In nucleotides, the CDR3 is TGTGCCAGCAGCGTCGAACCCCAGGACAGGGGATGGACCCAGTACTTC. Translating gives CASSVEPQDRGWTQYF.